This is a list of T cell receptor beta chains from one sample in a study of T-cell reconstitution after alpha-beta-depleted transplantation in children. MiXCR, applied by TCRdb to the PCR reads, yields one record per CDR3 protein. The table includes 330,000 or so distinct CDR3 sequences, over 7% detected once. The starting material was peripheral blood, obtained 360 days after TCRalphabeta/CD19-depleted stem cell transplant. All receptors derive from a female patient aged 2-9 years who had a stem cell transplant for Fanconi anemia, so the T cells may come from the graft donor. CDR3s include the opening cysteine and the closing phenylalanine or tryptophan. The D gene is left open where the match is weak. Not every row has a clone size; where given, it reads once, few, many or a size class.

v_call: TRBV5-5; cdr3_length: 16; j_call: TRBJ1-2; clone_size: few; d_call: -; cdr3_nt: TGTGCCAGCAGCTTGGCCGGGGGGGGCCTTTACTATGGCTACACCTTC; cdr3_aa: CASSLAGGGLYYGYTF
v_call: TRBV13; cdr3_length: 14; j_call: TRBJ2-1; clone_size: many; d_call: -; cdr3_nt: TGTGCCAGCAGCTTGGGACTTCGGGATGGTGAGCAGTTCTTC; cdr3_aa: CASSLGLRDGEQFF
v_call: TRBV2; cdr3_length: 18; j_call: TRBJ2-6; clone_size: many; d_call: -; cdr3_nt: TGTGCCAGCAGTGAATTCGGGACCCAAAAGACTGGGGCCAACGTCCTGACTTTC; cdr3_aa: CASSEFGTQKTGANVLTF
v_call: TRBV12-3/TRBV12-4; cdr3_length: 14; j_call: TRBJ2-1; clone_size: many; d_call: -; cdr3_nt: TGTGCCGCGGGGGAGGGGGGGGCCTACAATGAGCAGTTCTTC; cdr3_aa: CAAGEGGAYNEQFF
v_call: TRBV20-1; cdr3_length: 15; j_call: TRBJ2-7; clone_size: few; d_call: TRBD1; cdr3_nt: TGCAGTGCTAGGGGCAATTCGGGGACAGCGTACGAGCAGTACTTC; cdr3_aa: CSARGNSGTAYEQYF
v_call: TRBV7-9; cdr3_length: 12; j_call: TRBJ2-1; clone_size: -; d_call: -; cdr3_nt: TGTGCCAGCAGCAAAAGGGACGGGGAGCAGTTCTTC; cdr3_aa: CASSKRDGEQFF
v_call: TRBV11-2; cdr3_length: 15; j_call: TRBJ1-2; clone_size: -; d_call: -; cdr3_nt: TGTGCCAGCAGCTTATTTAACACGGGGGCGGGAGGCTACACCTTC; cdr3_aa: CASSLFNTGAGGYTF
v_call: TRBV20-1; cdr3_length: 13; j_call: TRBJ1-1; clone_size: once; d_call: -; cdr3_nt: TGCAGTGCTAGTCCGGGGGCGAACACTGAAGCTTTCTTT; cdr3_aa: CSASPGANTEAFF
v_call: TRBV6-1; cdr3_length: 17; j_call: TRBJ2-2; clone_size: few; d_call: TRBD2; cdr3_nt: TGTGCCAGCAGCCGACTAGCGGGGGGCTCAAACACCGGGGAGCTGTTTTTT; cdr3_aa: CASSRLAGGSNTGELFF
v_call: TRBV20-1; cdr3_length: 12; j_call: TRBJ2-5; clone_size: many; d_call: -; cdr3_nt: TGCAGTGCTAGAAGGGGGGCAGAGACCCAGTACTTC; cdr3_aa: CSARRGAETQYF
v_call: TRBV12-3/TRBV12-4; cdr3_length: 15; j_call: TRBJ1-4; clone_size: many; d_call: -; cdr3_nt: TGTGCCAGCAATCCTGGACAATCAACTAATGAAAAACTGTTTTTT; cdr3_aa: CASNPGQSTNEKLFF
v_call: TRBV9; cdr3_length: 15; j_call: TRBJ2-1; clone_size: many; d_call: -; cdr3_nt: TGTGCCAGCAGCGATACAGGGTTAGGGTACAATGAGCAGTTCTTC; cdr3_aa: CASSDTGLGYNEQFF
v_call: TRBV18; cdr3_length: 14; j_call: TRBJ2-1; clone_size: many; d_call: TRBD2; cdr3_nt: TGTGCCAGCAGTCCTAGCGGGGGTTACAATGAGCAGTTCTTC; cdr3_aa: CASSPSGGYNEQFF
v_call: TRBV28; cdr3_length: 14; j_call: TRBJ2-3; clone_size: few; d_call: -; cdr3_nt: TGTGCCAGCAGTTTAGTGGGTAGCGCGGATACGCAGTATTTT; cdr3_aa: CASSLVGSADTQYF
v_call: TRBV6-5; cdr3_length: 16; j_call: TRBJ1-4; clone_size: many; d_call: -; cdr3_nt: TGTGCCAGCACAAAATATAGCCCCCTGGTAGACGAAAAACTGTTTTTT; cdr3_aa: CASTKYSPLVDEKLFF
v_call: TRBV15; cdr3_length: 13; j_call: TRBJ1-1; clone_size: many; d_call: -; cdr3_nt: TGTGCCACCAGCAGAGTGCAGGGGTCTGAAGCTTTCTTT; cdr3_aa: CATSRVQGSEAFF
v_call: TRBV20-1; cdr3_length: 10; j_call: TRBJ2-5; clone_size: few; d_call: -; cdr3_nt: TGCAGTGCTATTACGAGGACCCAGTACTTC; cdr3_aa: CSAITRTQYF
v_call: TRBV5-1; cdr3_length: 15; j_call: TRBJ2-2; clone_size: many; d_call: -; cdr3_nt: TGCGCCAGCAGCCACGGAGGGACTTCGACCGGGGAGCTGTTTTTT; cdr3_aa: CASSHGGTSTGELFF
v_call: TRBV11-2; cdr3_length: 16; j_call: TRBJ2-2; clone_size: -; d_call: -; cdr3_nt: TGTGCCAGCAGCTTAGTAGTTGCAGGGAGAACGGGGGAGCTGTTTTTT; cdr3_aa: CASSLVVAGRTGELFF
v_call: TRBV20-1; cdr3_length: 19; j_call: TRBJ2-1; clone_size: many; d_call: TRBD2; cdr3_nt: TGCAGTGCTAGTAGGTTCCGACTAGCGGGAGCGTATCCCTACAATGAGCAGTTCTTC; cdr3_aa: CSASRFRLAGAYPYNEQFF
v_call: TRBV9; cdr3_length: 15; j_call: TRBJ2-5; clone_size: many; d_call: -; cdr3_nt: TGTGCCAGCAGCGTGGGTACAGTGTACCAAGAGACCCAGTACTTC; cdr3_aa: CASSVGTVYQETQYF
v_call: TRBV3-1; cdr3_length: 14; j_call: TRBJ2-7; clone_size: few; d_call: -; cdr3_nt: TGTGCCAGCAGCCAAGGCTCCTTCTCCTACGAGCAGTACTTC; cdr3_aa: CASSQGSFSYEQYF
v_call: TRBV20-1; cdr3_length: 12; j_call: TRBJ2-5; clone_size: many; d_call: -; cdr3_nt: TGCAGTGCAACCGGTCCTGTAGAGACCCAGTACTTC; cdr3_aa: CSATGPVETQYF
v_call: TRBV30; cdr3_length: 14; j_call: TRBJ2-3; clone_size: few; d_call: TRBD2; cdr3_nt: TGTGCCTGGAAGCCAACTAGCGGGGGGGGGACGCAGTATTTT; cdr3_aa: CAWKPTSGGGTQYF
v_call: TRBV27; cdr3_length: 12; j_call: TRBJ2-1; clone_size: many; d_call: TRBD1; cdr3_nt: TGTGCCAGCAAAACAGGGGGCAATGAGCAGTTCTTC; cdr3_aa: CASKTGGNEQFF
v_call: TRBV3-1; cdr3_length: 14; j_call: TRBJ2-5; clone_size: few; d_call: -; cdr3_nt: TGTGCCAGCAGCCAAGAACCGCTAGGAGAGACCCAGTACTTC; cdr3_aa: CASSQEPLGETQYF
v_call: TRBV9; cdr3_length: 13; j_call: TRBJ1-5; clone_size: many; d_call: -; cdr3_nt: TGTGCCAGCAGCCCCGTCCCTAATCAGCCCCAGCATTTT; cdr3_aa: CASSPVPNQPQHF
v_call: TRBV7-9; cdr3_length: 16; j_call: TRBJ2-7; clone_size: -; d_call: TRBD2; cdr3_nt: TGTGCCAGCAGCGCGGGGGGGTCCGCAAGCTCCTACGAGCAGTACTTC; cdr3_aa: CASSAGGSASSYEQYF
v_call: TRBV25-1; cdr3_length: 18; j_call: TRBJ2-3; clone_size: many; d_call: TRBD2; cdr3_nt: TGTGCCAGCACCCCCTTAGCGGGGGGCACCGATCGCACAGATACGCAGTATTTT; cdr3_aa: CASTPLAGGTDRTDTQYF
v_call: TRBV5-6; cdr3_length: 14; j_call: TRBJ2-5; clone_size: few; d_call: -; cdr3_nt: TGTGCCAGCAGCTCTTTAACAGCAGAAGAGACCCAGTACTTC; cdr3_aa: CASSSLTAEETQYF
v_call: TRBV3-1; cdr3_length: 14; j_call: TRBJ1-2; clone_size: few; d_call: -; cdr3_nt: TGTGCCAGCAGCCAAGATTACAAGAGCTATGGCTACACCTTC; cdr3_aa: CASSQDYKSYGYTF
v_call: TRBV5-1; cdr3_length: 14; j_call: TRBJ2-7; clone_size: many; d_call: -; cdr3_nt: TGCGCCAGCAGCTTGGACTCGAGCTCCTACGAGCAGTACTTC; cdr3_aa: CASSLDSSSYEQYF
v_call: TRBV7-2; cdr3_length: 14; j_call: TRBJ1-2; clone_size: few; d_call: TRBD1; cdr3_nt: TGTGCCAGCAGCACCAGACAGGGACCCTCGGGCTACACCTTC; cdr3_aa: CASSTRQGPSGYTF
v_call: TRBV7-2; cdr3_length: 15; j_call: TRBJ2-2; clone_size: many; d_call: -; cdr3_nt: TGTGCCAGCAGCTTTCGGGGCGGGAACACCGGGGAGCTGTTTTTT; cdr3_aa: CASSFRGGNTGELFF
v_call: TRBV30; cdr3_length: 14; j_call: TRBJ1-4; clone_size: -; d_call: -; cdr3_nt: TGTGCCTGGAGTGTATCAGCAACTAATGAAAAACTGTTTTTT; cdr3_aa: CAWSVSATNEKLFF
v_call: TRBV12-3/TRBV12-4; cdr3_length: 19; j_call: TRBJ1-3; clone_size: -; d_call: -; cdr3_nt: TGTGCCAGCAGTTTTAAATTGGCAGCTACAACCCCCTCTGGAAACACCATATATTTT; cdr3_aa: CASSFKLAATTPSGNTIYF
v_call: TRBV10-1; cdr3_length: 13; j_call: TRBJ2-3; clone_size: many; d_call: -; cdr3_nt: TGCGCCAGCTCGGGACTCCGCACAGATACGCAGTATTTT; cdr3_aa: CASSGLRTDTQYF
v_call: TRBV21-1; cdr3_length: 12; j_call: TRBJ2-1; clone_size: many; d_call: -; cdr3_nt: TGTGCCAGCCCTGGCAGGGTAGATGAGCAGTTCTTC; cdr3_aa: CASPGRVDEQFF
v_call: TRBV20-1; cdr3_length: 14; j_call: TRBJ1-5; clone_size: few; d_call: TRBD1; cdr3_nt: TGCAGTGCTCTGCAGGGGGGAGGCAATCAGCCCCAGCATTTT; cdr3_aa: CSALQGGGNQPQHF
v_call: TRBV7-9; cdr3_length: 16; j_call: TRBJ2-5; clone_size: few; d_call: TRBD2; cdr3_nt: TGTGCCAGCAGCGAGCGGGGGGGCGGTGTTAAAGAGACCCAGTACTTC; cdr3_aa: CASSERGGGVKETQYF
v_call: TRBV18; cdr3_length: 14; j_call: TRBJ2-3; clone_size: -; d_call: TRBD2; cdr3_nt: TGTGCCAGCGCCCTAGCGGGAGACACAGATACGCAGTATTTT; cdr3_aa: CASALAGDTDTQYF
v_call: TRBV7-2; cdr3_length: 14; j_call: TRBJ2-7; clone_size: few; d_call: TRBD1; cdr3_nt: TGTGCCAGCAGCTTATACGGGACAGCGTACGAGCAGTACTTC; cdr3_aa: CASSLYGTAYEQYF
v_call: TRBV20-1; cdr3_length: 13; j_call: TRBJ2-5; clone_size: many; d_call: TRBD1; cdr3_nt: TGCAGTGCAACACCGGGACAGCAAGAGACCCAGTACTTC; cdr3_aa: CSATPGQQETQYF
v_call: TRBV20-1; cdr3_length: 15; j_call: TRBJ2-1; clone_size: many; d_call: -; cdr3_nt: TGCAGTGCTAGTAAGGCGGGGGCCTTATACAATGAGCAGTTCTTC; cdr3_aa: CSASKAGALYNEQFF
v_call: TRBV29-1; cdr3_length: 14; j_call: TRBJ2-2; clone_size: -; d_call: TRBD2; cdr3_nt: TGCAGCGTTGAGTTCGGCGGGGGGGCCGGGGAGCTGTTTTTT; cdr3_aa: CSVEFGGGAGELFF
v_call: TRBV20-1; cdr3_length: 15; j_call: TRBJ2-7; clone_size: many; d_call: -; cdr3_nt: TGCAGTGCTCCGCGGCAGCGTAAGACCGGGTACGAGCAGTACTTC; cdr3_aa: CSAPRQRKTGYEQYF
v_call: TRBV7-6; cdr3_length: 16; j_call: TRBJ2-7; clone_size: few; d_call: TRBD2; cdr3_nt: TGTGCCAGCAGCTCTCGACTAGCGGGGGATTTCTACGAGCAGTACTTC; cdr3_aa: CASSSRLAGDFYEQYF
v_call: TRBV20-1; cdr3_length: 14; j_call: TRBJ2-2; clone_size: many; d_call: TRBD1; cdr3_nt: TGCAGTGCTACTCGACAGGGGCGGGCCGGGGAGCTGTTTTTT; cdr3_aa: CSATRQGRAGELFF
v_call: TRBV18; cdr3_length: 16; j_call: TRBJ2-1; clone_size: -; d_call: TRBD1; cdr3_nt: TGTGCCAGCTCACCACCAACCGGGACAGCATACAATGAGCAGTTCTTC; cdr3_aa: CASSPPTGTAYNEQFF
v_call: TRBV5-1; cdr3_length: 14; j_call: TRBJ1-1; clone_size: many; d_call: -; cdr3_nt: TGCGCCAGCAGTCGCCCGGGGTTGAACACTGAAGCTTTCTTT; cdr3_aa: CASSRPGLNTEAFF
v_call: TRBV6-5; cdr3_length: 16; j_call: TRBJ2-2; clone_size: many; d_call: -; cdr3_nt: TGTGCCAGCAGCCACTCGCGCTGGGCCTCTGGGCGGGAGCTGTTTTTT; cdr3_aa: CASSHSRWASGRELFF
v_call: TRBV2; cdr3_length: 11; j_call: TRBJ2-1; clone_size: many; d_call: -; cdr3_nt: TGTGCCAGCAGTGAGGTCAATGAGCAGTTCTTC; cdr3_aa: CASSEVNEQFF
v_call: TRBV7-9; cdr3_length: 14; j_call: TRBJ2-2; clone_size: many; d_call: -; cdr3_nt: TGTGCCAGCAGCTTAGGCGACGGCTTCGGGGAGCTGTTTTTT; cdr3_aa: CASSLGDGFGELFF
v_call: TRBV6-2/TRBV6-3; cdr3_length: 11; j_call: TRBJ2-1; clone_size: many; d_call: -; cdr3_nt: TGTGCCAGCAGTCAATCAAATGAGCAGTTCTTC; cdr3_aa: CASSQSNEQFF
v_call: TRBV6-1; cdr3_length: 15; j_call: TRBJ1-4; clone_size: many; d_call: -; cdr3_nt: TGTGCCAGCAGTCGAAGACCCCCAACTAATGAAAAACTGTTTTTT; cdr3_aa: CASSRRPPTNEKLFF
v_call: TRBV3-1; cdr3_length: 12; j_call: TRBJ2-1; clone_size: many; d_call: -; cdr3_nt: TGTGCCAGCAGCCAAGCCTTTGGTGAGCAGTTCTTC; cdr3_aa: CASSQAFGEQFF
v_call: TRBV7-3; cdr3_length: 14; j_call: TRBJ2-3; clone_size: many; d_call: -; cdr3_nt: TGTGCCAGCAGCTTACATAGCGGCACAGATACGCAGTATTTT; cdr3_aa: CASSLHSGTDTQYF